Each of the 20 T cell receptor beta chains below was sequenced from the same sample in a study of vaccination effects on CD4 cells after COVID-19 (dated 2022 in TCRdb). Their antigens are not known. After about 9 days of culture, CD4+ T cells were isolated with the EasySep CD4+ T cell isolation kit. Library preparation used the immunoSEQ multiplex PCR assay. In its TCRdb copy, this immuneACCESS table keeps in-frame sequences only and misses some clones. Where compared with another copy, unresolved V genes explain less than half of these, and the others have no known cause. In all, the sample holds roughly 68,000 clones, and 70% to 85% of those were seen once. The ten largest make up less than 25% of the sample. The material was CD4+ T cells from PBMCs cultured without peptide, obtained before COVID-19 vaccination. The receptors shown here come from a human donor who had a prior SARS-CoV-2 infection.

V is TRBV6-5 and J is TRBJ2-1, with 8 positions matching TRBD2. V lost 6 bases to trimming and J lost 8 bases; unmatched junction nucleotides: 12. The germline V gene has CDR1 MNHEY and CDR2 SVGAGI. This CDR3 is built from 15 residues. The CDR3 bases are TGTGCCAGCAGCCGGCCGGGACTAGAGTTTTATGAGCAGTTCTTC. This encodes CASSRPGLEFYEQFF.

The V and J genes are TRBV5-4 and TRBJ2-3; maybe TRBD1 (5 bases). V was trimmed by 5 bases and J by 3 bases, leaving 16 bases between them. This CDR3 is 15 amino acids long. Germline loops: CDR1 SGHNT, CDR2 YYREEE (reference sequence). CDR3 nucleotides: TGTGCCAGCAGAGGAAGTCGTAGGGGAACAGATACGCAGTATTTT. Its protein product is CASRGSRRGTDTQYF.

V and J are TRBV7-3 and TRBJ2-1; D remains ambiguous. The germline V gene encodes CDR1 SGHTA and CDR2 FQGTGA. V was trimmed by 2 bases and J by 4 bases, leaving 12 bases between them. The CDR3 covers 15 residues. CDR3 region: CASSLSAAEYNEQFF. In DNA, the CDR3 is TGTGCCAGCAGCTTATCCGCGGCGGAATACAATGAGCAGTTCTTC.

V usage is TRBV2 and J usage is TRBJ2-5; possibly TRBD2 for D (5 bases). The V gene lost 2 bases and the J gene lost 7 bases, with 11 bases spanning the gap. The germline gives CDR1 SNHLY, CDR2 FYNNEI. The CDR3 spans 13 residues. CDR3 protein: CASSESSLGTQYF. CDR3 bases: TGTGCCAGCAGTGAATCTAGCTTGGGGACCCAGTACTTC.

The chain joins TRBV27 to TRBJ1-2; D is ambiguous. Deletions cut 3 bases from V and 6 bases from J, with 14 bases between. Germline CDR1 MNHEY, CDR2 SMNVEV (reference sequence). CDR3 length: 14 amino acids. The CDR3 DNA is TGTGCCAGCAGTTTCGCTAATGACGTGAATGGCTACACCTTC. This gives the protein CASSFANDVNGYTF.

The CDR3 sequence is CASSLEFPGNSPLHF. CDR3 nucleotides: TGTGCCAGCAGCCTAGAGTTCCCGGGTAATTCACCCCTCCACTTT. The genes are TRBV2 and TRBJ1-6; D is ambiguous. The germline V and J ends were trimmed by 6 bases and 6 bases, with 15 bases remaining between them. From germline, CDR1 is SNHLY and CDR2 FYNNEI. The CDR3 runs 15 residues.

The rearrangement joins TRBV11-2 to TRBJ1-2; unclear D gene. CDR1 is SGHAT and CDR2 is FQNNGV in the germline V gene. The CDR3 covers 12 residues. The germline V and J ends were trimmed by 5 bases and 8 bases, with 12 bases remaining between them. CDR3 sequence reads: CASSPVGLGYTF. For the CDR3, the DNA is TGTGCCAGCAGCCCAGTGGGTTTGGGCTACACCTTC.

The gene calls are TRBV12-5 and TRBJ2-3; 7 bases are a match to TRBD1. The CDR3 contains 18 residues. Germline CDR1 reads LGHNT; CDR2 reads FRNRAP. V was pared by 1 base and J by 1 base, with 11 bases of the junction left unmatched. CDR3 sequence (DNA): TGTGCTAGTGGTTTGGCAGGGGGTCCGGGAATAGGCACAGATACGCAGTATTTT. This gives the protein CASGLAGGPGIGTDTQYF.

This chain connects TRBV5-1 to TRBJ1-3, with unresolved D. CDR3 length: 15 residues. Germline CDR1 SGHRS, CDR2 YFSETQ. Trimming stripped 0 bases from V and 4 bases from J, with 11 bases between. CDR3 region: CASSLDLGLGNTIYF. CDR3 DNA sequence: TGCGCCAGCAGCTTGGATTTGGGGTTGGGAAACACCATATATTTT.

The rearrangement uses TRBV30 and TRBJ1-4; D is uncertain. Trimming pared 4 bases from V and 4 bases from J, leaving 7 bases between. Per germline, CDR1 GTSNPN and CDR2 SVGIG (reference sequence). The CDR3 extends over 12 amino acids. CDR3 nucleotide sequence: TGTGCCTGGATCCGGGGTAATGAAAAACTGTTTTTT. Encoded protein: CAWIRGNEKLFF.

V gene TRBV6-6 combines with J gene TRBJ1-2; D perhaps matches TRBD1 (5 bases). Between the trimmed V and J ends, which lost 0 bases and 8 bases, there was a span of 13 bases. The CDR3 is made up of 14 amino acids. Germline V lookup: CDR1 MNHNY, CDR2 SVGAGI (reference sequence). This CDR3 reads CASSYSTQGLGYTF. CDR3 DNA sequence: TGTGCCAGCAGTTACTCGACCCAGGGATTGGGCTACACCTTC.

The CDR3 loop is CATSDAGTAINEQFF. The DNA of the CDR3 is TGTGCCACCAGTGACGCCGGCACAGCAATAAATGAGCAGTTCTTC. J is TRBJ2-1 and V is TRBV24-1; D is ambiguous. The CDR3 is made up of 15 amino acids. Germline V gene data show CDR1 as KGHDR and CDR2 as SFDVKD. Trimming removed 4 bases from V and 7 bases from J, with 16 bases in between.

The V call is TRBV14, the J call TRBJ1-1; 9 nucleotides agree with TRBD1. Trimming cost V 6 bases and J 3 bases; bases outside gene matches: 2. From germline, CDR1 is SGHDN and CDR2 FVKESK. The CDR3 is made up of 13 amino acids. Written as DNA, the CDR3 is TGTGCCAGCAGGCGGACAGGGGACACTGAAGCTTTCTTT. Translation: CASRRTGDTEAFF.

This clone was observed a few times. The chain carries TRBV7-8 and TRBJ2-5, with TRBD2 matching over 7 bases. The CDR3 loop spans 16 amino acids. Germline V gene sequence: CDR1 SGHVS, CDR2 FQNEAQ. The trim removed 5 bases at V and 1 base at J, leaving 10 bases unmatched. CDR3 sequence reads: CASSRGEGSGQETQYF. The CDR3 DNA follows: TGTGCCAGCAGCCGAGGGGAGGGGTCGGGCCAAGAGACCCAGTACTTC.

This clone was seen only a few times. The chain's CDR3 is CASSLETGSNEKLFF. DNA for the CDR3: TGTGCCAGCAGCTTGGAGACAGGATCTAATGAAAAACTGTTTTTT. The chain has TRBV5-4 and TRBJ1-4; D might be TRBD1 (6 bases). The CDR3 totals 15 residues. Trimming stripped 0 bases from V and 3 bases from J, with 9 bases between. The germline V gene has CDR1 SGHNT and CDR2 YYREEE (reference sequence).

CDR3 amino acids: CASSALAVGSYNEQFF. The CDR3 coding sequence is TGTGCCAGCAGCGCCTTAGCGGTGGGCTCCTACAATGAGCAGTTCTTC. The gene calls are TRBV11-3 and TRBJ2-1, with D perhaps matching TRBD2 (6 bases). CDR3 length: 16 amino acids. CDR1 is SGHNT and CDR2 is YENEEA in the germline V gene. V was trimmed by 5 bases and J by 0 bases, leaving 14 bases between them.

The chain is built from TRBV7-6 and TRBJ2-7; D gene unclear. Germline CDR1 reads SGHVS; CDR2 reads FNYEAQ. The CDR3 spans 12 residues. V gave up 5 bases and J gave up 3 bases, with 8 bases separating them. CDR3 nucleotide sequence: TGTGCCAGCAGCGTACCCTACTACGAGCAGTACTTC. It specifies CASSVPYYEQYF.

This chain joins TRBV5-1 and TRBJ2-2, with no clear D. This CDR3 region has 13 residues. Germline loops: CDR1 SGHRS, CDR2 YFSETQ. V was clipped by 0 bases and J by 7 bases, with 7 bases between them. This chain's CDR3 is CASSLGSGGELFF. The CDR3 region has the DNA TGCGCCAGCAGCTTGGGGTCGGGCGGGGAGCTGTTTTTT. The whole variable domain, remainder taken from reference TRBV5-1 and TRBJ2-2, is KAGVTQTPRYLIKTRGQQVTLSCSPISGHRSVSWYQQTPGQGLQFLFEYFSETQRNKGNFPGRFSGRQFSNSRSEMNVSTLELGDSALYLCASSLGSGGELFFGEGSRLTVL.

This clone is a singleton in its sample. This chain uses TRBV27 with TRBJ2-7; 8 nucleotides agree with TRBD2. This CDR3 region has 15 residues. The V gene's germline CDR1 is MNHEY and CDR2 SMNVEV (reference sequence). V trimming: 3 bases; J trimming: 6 bases; junction bases outside the gene matches: 10. CDR3 in DNA: TGTGCCAGCAGTTTGAAATACGGGGGGGGCATCGAGCAGTACTTC. Translated: CASSLKYGGGIEQYF.

The chain couples TRBV7-2 to TRBJ1-4, with D unresolved. Trimming cost V 5 bases and J 7 bases, with 14 bases left between them. From germline, CDR1 is SGHTA and CDR2 FQGNSA. This CDR3 is 14 amino acids long. In DNA form, the CDR3 reads TGTGCCAGCAGCCCGGTCATACAAGGTGAAAAACTGTTTTTT. It specifies CASSPVIQGEKLFF.